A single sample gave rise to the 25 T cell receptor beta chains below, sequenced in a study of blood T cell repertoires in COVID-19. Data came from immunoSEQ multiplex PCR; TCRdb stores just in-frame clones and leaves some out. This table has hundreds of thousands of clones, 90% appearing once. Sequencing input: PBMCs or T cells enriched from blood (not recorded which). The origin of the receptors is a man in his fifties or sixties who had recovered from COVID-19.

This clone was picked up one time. The CDR3 coding sequence is TGTGCCAGCAGTCAGGGAGGAGGGAATGAAAAACTGTTTTTT. Its protein product is CASSQGGGNEKLFF. The V and J genes are TRBV5-4 and TRBJ1-4, with D perhaps TRBD1 (5 bases). The germline V gene has CDR1 SGHNT and CDR2 YYREEE (reference sequence). The CDR3 consists of 14 residues. Trimming removed 5 bases from V and 5 bases from J, with 13 bases in between.

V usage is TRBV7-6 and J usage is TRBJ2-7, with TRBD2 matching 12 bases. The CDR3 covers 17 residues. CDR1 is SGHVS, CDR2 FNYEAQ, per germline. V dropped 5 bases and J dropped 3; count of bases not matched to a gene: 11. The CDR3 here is CASSGGIGLAGLYEQYF. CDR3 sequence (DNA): TGTGCCAGCAGCGGCGGGATTGGACTAGCGGGACTCTACGAGCAGTACTTC.

DNA for the CDR3: TGTGCCAGTAGCCCCGGCGGCCATAGCAATCAGCCCCAGCATTTT. It translates to CASSPGGHSNQPQHF. The V and J genes are TRBV19 and TRBJ1-5; no firm D call. The germline V gene has CDR1 LNHDA and CDR2 SQIVND (reference sequence). CDR3 length: 15 residues. V gave up 6 bases and J gave up 0 bases, with 12 bases separating them.

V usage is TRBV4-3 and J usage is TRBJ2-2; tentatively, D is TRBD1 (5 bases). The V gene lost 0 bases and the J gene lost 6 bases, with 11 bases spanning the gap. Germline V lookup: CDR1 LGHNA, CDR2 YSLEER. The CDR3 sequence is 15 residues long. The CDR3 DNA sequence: TGCGCCAGCAGCCAAGATCTAGGGGTTCCCGGGGAGCTGTTTTTT. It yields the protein CASSQDLGVPGELFF.

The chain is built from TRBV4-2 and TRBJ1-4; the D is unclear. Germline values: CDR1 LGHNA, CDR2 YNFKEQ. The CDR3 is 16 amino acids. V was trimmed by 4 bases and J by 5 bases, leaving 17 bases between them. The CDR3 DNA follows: TGTGCCAGCAGCCTCAAGGAGGAGGGAAGGAATGAAAAACTGTTTTTT. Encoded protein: CASSLKEEGRNEKLFF.

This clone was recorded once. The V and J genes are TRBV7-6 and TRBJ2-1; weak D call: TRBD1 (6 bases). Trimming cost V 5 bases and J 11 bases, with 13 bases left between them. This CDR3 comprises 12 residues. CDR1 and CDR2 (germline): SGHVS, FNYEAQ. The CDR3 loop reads CASSPQGPQQFF. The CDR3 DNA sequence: TGTGCCAGCAGCCCACAGGGACCACAGCAGTTCTTC. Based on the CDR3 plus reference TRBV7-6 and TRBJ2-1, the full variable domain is GAGVSQSPRYKVTKRGQDVALRCDPISGHVSLYWYRQALGQGPEFLTYFNYEAQQDKSGLPNDRFSAERPEGSISTLTIQRTEQRDSAMYRCASSPQGPQQFFGPGTRLTVL.

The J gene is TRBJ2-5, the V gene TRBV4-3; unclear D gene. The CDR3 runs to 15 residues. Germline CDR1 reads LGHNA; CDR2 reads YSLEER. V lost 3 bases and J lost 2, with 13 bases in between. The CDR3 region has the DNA TGCGCCAGCAGCCACGGCATTACTAATCAAGAGACCCAGTACTTC. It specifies CASSHGITNQETQYF.

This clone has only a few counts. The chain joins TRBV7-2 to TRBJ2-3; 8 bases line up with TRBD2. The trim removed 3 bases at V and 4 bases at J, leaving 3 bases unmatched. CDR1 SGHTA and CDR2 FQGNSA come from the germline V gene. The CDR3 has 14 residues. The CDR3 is CASSFTGGPDTQYF. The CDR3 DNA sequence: TGTGCCAGCAGCTTCACGGGGGGGCCAGATACGCAGTATTTT.

CDR3 in amino acids: CASSQAESSYNEQFF. CDR3 bases: TGTGCCAGCAGCCAAGCTGAGAGTTCCTACAATGAGCAGTTCTTC. The rearrangement uses TRBV3-1 (or the pseudogene TRBV3-2) and TRBJ2-1; D gene uncertain. Germline CDR1 and CDR2: LGHDT and YNNKEL (reference sequence). This CDR3 region has 15 residues. V was pared by 1 base and J by 1 base, with 8 bases between.

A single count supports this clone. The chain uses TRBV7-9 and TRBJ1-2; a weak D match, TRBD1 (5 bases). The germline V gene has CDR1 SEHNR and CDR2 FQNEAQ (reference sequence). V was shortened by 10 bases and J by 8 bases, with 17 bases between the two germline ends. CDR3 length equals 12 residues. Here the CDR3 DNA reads TGTGCCACCCAGACAGCACCCATCGGCTACACCTTC. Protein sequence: CATQTAPIGYTF.

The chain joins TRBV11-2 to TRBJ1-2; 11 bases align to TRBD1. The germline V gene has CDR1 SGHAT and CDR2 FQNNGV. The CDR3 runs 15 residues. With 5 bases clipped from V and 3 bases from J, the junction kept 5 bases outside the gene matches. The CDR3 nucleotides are TGTGCCAGCAGCCTCGGGACAGGGGGATACTATGGCTACACCTTC. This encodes CASSLGTGGYYGYTF.

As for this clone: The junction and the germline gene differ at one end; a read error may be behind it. The CDR3 is CASSLVETSGSEQFF. CDR3 sequence (DNA): TGTGCTAGCAGCTTAGTTGAGACTAGCGGGAGCGAGCAGTTCTTC. The V call is TRBV7-7, the J call TRBJ2-1; 12 nucleotides align to TRBD2. Germline assignment: CDR1 SSHAT and CDR2 FNYEAQ (reference sequence). The CDR3 has 15 amino acids.

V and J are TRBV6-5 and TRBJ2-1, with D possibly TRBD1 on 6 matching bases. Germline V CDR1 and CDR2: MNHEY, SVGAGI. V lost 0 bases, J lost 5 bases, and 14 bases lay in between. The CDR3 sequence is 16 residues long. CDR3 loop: CASSYSSGHKNNEQFF. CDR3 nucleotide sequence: TGTGCCAGCAGTTACTCGTCGGGACACAAAAACAATGAGCAGTTCTTC.

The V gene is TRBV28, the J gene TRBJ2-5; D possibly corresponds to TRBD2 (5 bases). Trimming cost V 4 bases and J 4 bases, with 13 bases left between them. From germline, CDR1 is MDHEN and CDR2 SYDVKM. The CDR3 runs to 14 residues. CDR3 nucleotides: TGTGCCAGCAGTTCTCCTAGCTGGGGAGAGACCCAGTACTTC. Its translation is CASSSPSWGETQYF.

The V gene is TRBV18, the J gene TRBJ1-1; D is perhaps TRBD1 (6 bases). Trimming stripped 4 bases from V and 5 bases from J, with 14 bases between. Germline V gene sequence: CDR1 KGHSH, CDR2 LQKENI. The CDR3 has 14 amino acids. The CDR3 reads CASSRKSGETEAFF. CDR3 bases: TGTGCCAGCTCACGAAAGTCAGGGGAAACTGAAGCTTTCTTT. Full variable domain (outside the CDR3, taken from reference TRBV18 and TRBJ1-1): NAGVMQNPRHLVRRRGQEARLRCSPMKGHSHVYWYRQLPEEGLKFMVYLQKENIIDESGMPKERFSAEFPKEGPSILRIQQVVRGDSAAYFCASSRKSGETEAFFGQGTRLTVV.

The CDR3 here is CASSYRGQGNQPQHF. CDR3 sequence (DNA): TGTGCCAGCAGTTACAGGGGGCAGGGCAATCAGCCCCAGCATTTT. V and J are TRBV6-2 or TRBV6-3 and TRBJ1-5; 7 nucleotides match TRBD1. V lost 2 bases and J lost 2; bases outside the gene matches: 3. Germline assignment: CDR1 MNHEY and CDR2 SVGEGT. This CDR3 has 15 residues.

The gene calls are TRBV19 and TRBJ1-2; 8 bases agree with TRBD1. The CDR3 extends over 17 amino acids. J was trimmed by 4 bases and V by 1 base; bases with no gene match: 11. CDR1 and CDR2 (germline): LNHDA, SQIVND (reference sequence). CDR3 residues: CASSIAAAYRGAYGYTF. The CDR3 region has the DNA TGTGCCAGTAGTATAGCCGCTGCCTACAGGGGGGCCTATGGCTACACCTTC.

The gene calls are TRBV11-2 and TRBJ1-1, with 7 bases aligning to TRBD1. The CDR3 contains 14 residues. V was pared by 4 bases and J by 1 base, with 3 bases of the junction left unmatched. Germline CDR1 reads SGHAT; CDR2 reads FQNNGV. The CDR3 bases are TGTGCCAGCAGCTGGAGGGACAGGAACACTGAAGCTTTCTTT. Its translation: CASSWRDRNTEAFF.

The CDR3 loop reads CASSQDSTRSSYNEQFF. In DNA form, the CDR3 reads TGCGCCAGCAGCCAAGACTCAACTCGTAGCTCCTACAATGAGCAGTTCTTC. V usage is TRBV4-1 and J usage is TRBJ2-1; no clear D. CDR1 is MGHRA, CDR2 YSYEKL, per germline. The CDR3 consists of 17 residues. Trimming stripped 0 bases from V and 0 bases from J, with 12 bases between.

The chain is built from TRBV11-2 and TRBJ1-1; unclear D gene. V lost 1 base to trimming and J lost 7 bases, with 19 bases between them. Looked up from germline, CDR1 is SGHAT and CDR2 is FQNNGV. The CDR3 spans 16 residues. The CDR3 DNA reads TGTGCCAGCAGCTTAGGTCCTGGAGGGTTGGGGTTTGAAGCTTTCTTT. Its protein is CASSLGPGGLGFEAFF.

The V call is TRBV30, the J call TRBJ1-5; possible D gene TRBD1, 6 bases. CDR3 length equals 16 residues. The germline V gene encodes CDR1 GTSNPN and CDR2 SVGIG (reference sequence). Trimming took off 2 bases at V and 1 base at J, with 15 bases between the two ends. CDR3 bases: TGTGCCTGGAGTCGGGCTCGGGGGGCGAGCAATCAGCCCCAGCATTTT. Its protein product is CAWSRARGASNQPQHF.

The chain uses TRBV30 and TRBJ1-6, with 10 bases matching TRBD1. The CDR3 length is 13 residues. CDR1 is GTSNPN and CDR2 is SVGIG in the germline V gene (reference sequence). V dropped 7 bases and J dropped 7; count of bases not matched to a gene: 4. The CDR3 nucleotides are TGTGCCTCAACGGGACAGGGGAATTCACCCCTCCACTTT. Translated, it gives CASTGQGNSPLHF.

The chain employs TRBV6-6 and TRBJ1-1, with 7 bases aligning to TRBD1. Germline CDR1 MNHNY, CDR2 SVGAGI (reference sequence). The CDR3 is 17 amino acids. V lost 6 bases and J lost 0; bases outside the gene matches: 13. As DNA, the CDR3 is TGTGCCAGCAGCCGAAAGAGACAGGGAATTTTGAACACTGAAGCTTTCTTT. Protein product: CASSRKRQGILNTEAFF.

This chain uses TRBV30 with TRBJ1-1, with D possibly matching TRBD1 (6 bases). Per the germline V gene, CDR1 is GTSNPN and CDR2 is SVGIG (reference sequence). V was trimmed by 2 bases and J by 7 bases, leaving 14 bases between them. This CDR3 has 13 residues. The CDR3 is CAWSSGGSGEAFF. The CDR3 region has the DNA TGTGCCTGGAGTTCGGGGGGCTCGGGTGAAGCTTTCTTT.

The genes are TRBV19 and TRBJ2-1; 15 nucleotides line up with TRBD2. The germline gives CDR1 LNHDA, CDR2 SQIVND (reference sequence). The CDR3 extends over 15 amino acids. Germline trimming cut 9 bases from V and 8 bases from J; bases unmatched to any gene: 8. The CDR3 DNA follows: TGTGCCAGGGATACGGGACTAGCGGGAGGCTATGAGCAGTTCTTC. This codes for CARDTGLAGGYEQFF.